Here is one T cell receptor beta chain with its context. Its target is not known. This record comes from a study of Tregs in tolerant kidney transplant recipients. V was cut by 4 bases and J by 10 bases, with 11 bases left in between. The CDR3 extends over 13 amino acids. Germline V lookup: CDR1 SNHLY, CDR2 FYNNEI. Sequencing used immunoSEQ multiplex PCR; TCRdb keeps in-frame clones, though not all of them. The data contain roughly 250,000 clones, 80% to 85% of them singletons. General study points: Activated donor B cell expansion appeared to reveal the most relevant donor-specific TCRbeta repertoire. The small number of patients limits these findings pending further validation.

The sequence was collected from a human donor in good health. Input material: CD4+ T cells from blood. The chain links TRBV2 to TRBJ1-6; weak D call: TRBD1 (5 bases). As DNA, the CDR3 is TGTGCCAGCAGTGTCAGGGCTGGGTCACCCCTCCACTTT. It codes for CASSVRAGSPLHF.